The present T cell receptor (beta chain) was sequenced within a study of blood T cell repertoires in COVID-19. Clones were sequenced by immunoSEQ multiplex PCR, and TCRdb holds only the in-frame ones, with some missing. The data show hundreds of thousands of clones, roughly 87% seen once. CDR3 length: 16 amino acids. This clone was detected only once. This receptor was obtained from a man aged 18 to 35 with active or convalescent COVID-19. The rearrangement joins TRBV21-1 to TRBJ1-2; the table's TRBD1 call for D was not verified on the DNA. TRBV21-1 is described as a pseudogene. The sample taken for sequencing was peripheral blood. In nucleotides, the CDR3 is TGTGCCAGCAGCTTCCACCGGGACAGGGGAGTAAGTGGCTACACCTTC. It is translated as CASSFHRDRGVSGYTF.